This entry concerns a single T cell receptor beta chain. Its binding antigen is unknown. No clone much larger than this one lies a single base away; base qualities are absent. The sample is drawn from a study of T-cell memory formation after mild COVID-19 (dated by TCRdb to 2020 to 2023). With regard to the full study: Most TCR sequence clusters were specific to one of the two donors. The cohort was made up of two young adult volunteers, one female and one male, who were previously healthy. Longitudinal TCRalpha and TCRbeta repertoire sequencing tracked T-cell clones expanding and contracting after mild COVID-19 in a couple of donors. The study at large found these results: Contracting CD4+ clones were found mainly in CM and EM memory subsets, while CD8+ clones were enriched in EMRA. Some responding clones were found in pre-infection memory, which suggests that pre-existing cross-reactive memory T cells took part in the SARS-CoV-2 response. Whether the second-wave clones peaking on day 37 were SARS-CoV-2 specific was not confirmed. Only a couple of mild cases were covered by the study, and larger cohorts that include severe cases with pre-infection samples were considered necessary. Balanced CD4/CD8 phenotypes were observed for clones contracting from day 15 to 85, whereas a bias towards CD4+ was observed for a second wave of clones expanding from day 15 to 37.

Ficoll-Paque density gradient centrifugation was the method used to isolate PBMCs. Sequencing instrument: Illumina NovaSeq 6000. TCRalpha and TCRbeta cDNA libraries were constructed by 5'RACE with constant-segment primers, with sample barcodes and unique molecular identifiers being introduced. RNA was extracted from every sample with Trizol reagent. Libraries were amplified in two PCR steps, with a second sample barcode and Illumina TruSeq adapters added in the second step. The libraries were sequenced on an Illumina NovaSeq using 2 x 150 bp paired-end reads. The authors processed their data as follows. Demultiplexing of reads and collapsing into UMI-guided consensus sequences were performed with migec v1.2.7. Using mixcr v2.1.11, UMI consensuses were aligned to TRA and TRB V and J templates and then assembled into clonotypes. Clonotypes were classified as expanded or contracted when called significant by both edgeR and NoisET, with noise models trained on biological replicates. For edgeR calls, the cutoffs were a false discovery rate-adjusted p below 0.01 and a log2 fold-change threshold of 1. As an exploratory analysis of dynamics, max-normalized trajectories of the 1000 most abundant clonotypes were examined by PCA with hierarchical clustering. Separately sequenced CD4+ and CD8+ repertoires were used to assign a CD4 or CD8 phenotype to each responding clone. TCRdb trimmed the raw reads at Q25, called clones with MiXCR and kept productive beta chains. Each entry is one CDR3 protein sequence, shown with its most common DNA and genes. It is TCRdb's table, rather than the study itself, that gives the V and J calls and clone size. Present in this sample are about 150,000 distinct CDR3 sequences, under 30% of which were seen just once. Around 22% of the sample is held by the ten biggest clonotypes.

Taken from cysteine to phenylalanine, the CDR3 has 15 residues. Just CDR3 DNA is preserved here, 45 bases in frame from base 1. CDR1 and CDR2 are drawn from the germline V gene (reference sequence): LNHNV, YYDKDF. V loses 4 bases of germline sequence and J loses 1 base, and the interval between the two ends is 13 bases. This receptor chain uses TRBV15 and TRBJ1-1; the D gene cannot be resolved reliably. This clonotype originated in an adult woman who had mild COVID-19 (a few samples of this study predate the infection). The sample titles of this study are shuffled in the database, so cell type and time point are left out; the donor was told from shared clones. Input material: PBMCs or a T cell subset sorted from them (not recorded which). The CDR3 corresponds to CATSMRRRTNTEAFF. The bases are TGTGCCACCAGCATGCGCAGGAGAACGAACACTGAAGCTTTCTTT.